Listed below are T cell receptor beta chains from one sample, sequenced in a study of T cells after somatic rescue of genetic block. Using immunoSEQ multiplex PCR, the repertoire was profiled, and TCRdb retains in-frame clones only, with some absent. The table includes fewer than 150,000 clones, 85% to 95% detected once. The specimen sequenced was peripheral blood mononuclear cells (PBMCs). These receptor sequences come from a young woman. The conserved cysteine and the conserved F or W are not part of the CDR3 here.

v_gene	j_gene	CDR3aa
TRBV4-1	TRBJ2-7	ASSPRVTYEQY
TRBV4-1	TRBJ1-2	ASSLIGGSYGYT
TRBV11-2	TRBJ2-7	ASSSSGLYEQY
TRBV19	TRBJ2-1	ASSISSGAYNEQF
TRBV7-2	TRBJ2-2	ASSMAGGPGAGELF
TRBV19	TRBJ1-1	ASSYRGPGTEAF
TRBV5-1	TRBJ1-1	ASTLGGTGNTEAF
TRBV7-2	TRBJ1-5	ASSFVTQGNQPQH
TRBV11-3	TRBJ2-2	ASRWDSGTGELF
TRBV29-1	TRBJ1-2	SVPGQGRNYGYT
TRBV2	TRBJ2-2	ASSESPLDTGELF
TRBV6-4	TRBJ2-5	ASTRQGYGETQY
TRBV11-2	TRBJ1-4	ASSLGTRAGRTNEKLF
TRBV11-2	TRBJ1-2	ASSLRTAHHGYT
TRBV5-4	TRBJ1-1	ASSWDRGEAF
TRBV29-1	TRBJ2-2	SVVAGATTGELF
TRBV28	TRBJ2-7	ASSLNQLPEQY
TRBV4-3	TRBJ1-2	ASSQQRTANYGYT
TRBV5-4	TRBJ2-7	ASSPPGLAGEYEQY
TRBV20-1	TRBJ1-1	SANSDTEAF
TRBV18	TRBJ2-1	ASSTLAGIGYNEQF
TRBV27	TRBJ1-1	ASKPSRRDRNTEAF
TRBV4-2	TRBJ1-2	ASSQEDRGHRGYT
TRBV7-2	TRBJ1-1	ASSLGRVVTEAF
TRBV2	TRBJ2-5	ASQSVGTQY
TRBV9	TRBJ1-6	ASSGQKNYNSPLH
TRBV6-5	TRBJ2-1	ATGGGAPYNEQF
TRBV4-3	TRBJ2-2	ASSQESRSMTGELF
TRBV5-6	TRBJ2-2	ASSYSGSTGELF
TRBV6-4	TRBJ2-2	ASRDRGEGTGELF
TRBV19	TRBJ2-2	ASSYSGTNTGELF
TRBV5-4	TRBJ2-2	ASSLTNGVNTGELF
TRBV6-6	TRBJ1-3	ASSNPDSFSGNTIY
TRBV5-4	TRBJ1-3	ASSLREAGPSGNTIY
TRBV5-1	TRBJ2-3	ASRRNGFFTDTQY
TRBV10-3	TRBJ1-4	AISESGRVGEKLF
TRBV13	TRBJ2-3	ASSPWTSGGRSTDTQY
TRBV4-1	TRBJ1-1	ASTGAGVPGGNTEAF
TRBV10-3	TRBJ2-4	AITKIGLAGGVMTKNIQY
TRBV6-1	TRBJ1-1	ASSEREGAITEAF
TRBV9	TRBJ1-2	ASSPVGTGYGYT
TRBV4-1	TRBJ1-1	ASSQSSLLAEAF
TRBV7-2	TRBJ2-4	ASSTGQAKNIQY
TRBV7-9	TRBJ1-6	ASSPGGRFNSPLH
TRBV11-2	TRBJ1-3	ASSLLAGRGNTIY
TRBV18	TRBJ1-6	ASSPPQGDLNSPLH
TRBV5-6	TRBJ2-1	ASSLGGQQF
TRBV14	TRBJ1-6	ASRPTGGGSPLH
TRBV7-9	TRBJ1-3	ASSPTGSSGNTIY
TRBV5-1	TRBJ1-1	ASSYYQGKWTNTEAF